The 20 T cell receptor beta chains reported below all come from one sample, sequenced in a study of T cell responses to AZD1222 COVID-19 vaccine. The table came from immunoSEQ multiplex PCR; TCRdb's copy has only in-frame clones and leaves some out. The sample records some 89,000 clones, 90% being singletons. Sequences were derived from peripheral blood, sampled on day 0 of AZD1222 vaccination. These receptors originate from an adult in good health.

This sequence joins TRBV7-2 and TRBJ2-1; 7 bases are shared with TRBD2. The CDR3 loop spans 16 amino acids. Germline V gene data show CDR1 as SGHTA and CDR2 as FQGNSA. J gave up 8 bases and V 4 bases, and 14 bases lay outside the gene matches. CDR3 sequence reads: CASSSSRGTTRDEQFF. The CDR3 nucleotides read TGTGCCAGCAGCTCCTCCCGAGGGACTACAAGAGATGAGCAGTTCTTC.

The chain is built from TRBV7-8 and TRBJ2-7, with TRBD1 identical over 10 bases. Losses at the gene ends were 4 bases for V and 2 bases for J; bases not matched to a gene: 8. This CDR3 has 16 residues. The germline V gene encodes CDR1 SGHVS and CDR2 FQNEAQ. Here the CDR3 DNA reads TGTGCCAGCAGCTCCGGCGGGGGGACAGGGGCCTACGAGCAGTACTTC. As protein: CASSSGGGTGAYEQYF.

This clone was picked up one time. This chain connects TRBV5-6 to TRBJ2-7; TRBD2 agrees at 10 bases. Germline V CDR1 and CDR2: SGHDT, YYEEEE. J lost 3 bases, V lost 1 base, and 10 bases had no gene match. This CDR3 spans 17 amino acids. CDR3 bases: TGTGCCAGCAGCTTGTGGGCTAGCGGGGGCCCTAGCTACGAGCAGTACTTC. Its protein is CASSLWASGGPSYEQYF.

The chain joins TRBV10-2 to TRBJ2-3; no definite D call. Germline V CDR1 and CDR2: WSHSY, SAAADI. CDR3 length: 14 amino acids. Between the trimmed V and J ends, which lost 3 bases and 2 bases, there was a span of 9 bases. In DNA form, the CDR3 reads TGCGCCAGCAGTGATAGAAAACACACAGATACGCAGTATTTT. Amino acids: CASSDRKHTDTQYF.

The chain has TRBV12-3 or TRBV12-4 and TRBJ1-5; 7 bases align to TRBD1. V shed 9 bases, J shed 6 bases, and the junction held 8 bases outside the gene matches. This CDR3 has 13 residues. The chain's CDR3 is CASCRGGGQPQHF. CDR3 nucleotides: TGTGCCAGTTGCAGGGGGGGCGGTCAGCCCCAGCATTTT.

The chain employs TRBV2 and TRBJ1-5; the match to TRBD1 covers 8 bases. Trimming removed 6 bases from V and 4 bases from J; junction bases left unmatched: 8. Germline-derived CDR1 and CDR2 are SNHLY and FYNNEI. The CDR3 loop spans 15 amino acids. This CDR3 reads CASRLQGGINQPQHF. The CDR3, as DNA: TGTGCCAGCAGACTACAGGGGGGAATTAATCAGCCCCAGCATTTT.

This rearrangement joins TRBV7-2 to TRBJ2-2; 9 bases match TRBD1. The CDR3 totals 15 residues. V dropped 7 bases and J dropped 4; count of bases not matched to a gene: 7. Looked up from germline, CDR1 is SGHTA and CDR2 is FQGNSA. This CDR3 reads CASTSGQGTTGELFF. CDR3 DNA sequence: TGTGCCAGCACCTCCGGACAGGGGACCACCGGGGAGCTGTTTTTT.

The chain carries TRBV5-4 and TRBJ1-1; 10 bases fit TRBD1. Germline values: CDR1 SGHNT, CDR2 YYREEE (reference sequence). V lost 4 bases and J lost 5; bases outside the gene matches: 8. There are 15 residues in the CDR3. Written as DNA, the CDR3 is TGTGCCAGCAGCCTCACCCGGGACAGGGGTACTGAAGCTTTCTTT. Translation gives CASSLTRDRGTEAFF.

The gene calls are TRBV21-1 and TRBJ2-1; the table's D gene call, TRBD2, was not cross checked with the DNA. TRBV21-1 is an annotated pseudogene. This CDR3 contains 17 residues. CDR3 sequence (DNA): TGTGCCAGCAGCATCCCCCCTAGCGGGAGGTGGTACAATGAGCAGTTCTTC. It translates to CASSIPPSGRWYNEQFF.

The rearrangement uses TRBV11-2 and TRBJ2-7; D is unclear. Germline CDR1 and CDR2: SGHAT and FQNNGV. V shed 5 bases and J shed 3 bases, with 8 bases lying between them. The CDR3 runs 12 residues. The CDR3 bases are TGTGCCAGCAGCCAGAGAGTCTACGAGCAGTACTTC. It encodes CASSQRVYEQYF.

This clone was counted a few times. V usage is TRBV6-1 and J usage is TRBJ2-6, with D unclear. Germline V gene sequence: CDR1 MNHNS, CDR2 SASEGT. Trimming took 4 bases from V and 0 from J, leaving 13 bases between them. CDR3 length: 17 residues. The DNA for the CDR3 is TGTGCCAGCAGTGCACGGATGGTGAGCTCTGGGGCCAACGTCCTGACTTTC. Its protein is CASSARMVSSGANVLTF.

This clone was detected a few times. The CDR3 protein is CASRQGAGSNQPQHF. CDR3 nucleotides: TGTGCCAGCAGACAGGGAGCCGGTAGCAATCAGCCCCAGCATTTT. This sequence joins TRBV2 and TRBJ1-5, with D possibly TRBD1 on 6 matching bases. The germline V gene has CDR1 SNHLY and CDR2 FYNNEI. V lost 6 bases and J lost 0, with 12 bases in between. The CDR3 consists of 15 residues.

This clone is a singleton in its sample. The gene calls are TRBV9 and TRBJ1-5; D is ambiguous. Germline V gene sequence: CDR1 SGDLS, CDR2 YYNGEE. Trimming took off 7 bases at V and 0 bases at J, with 11 bases between the two ends. The CDR3 runs 14 residues. The CDR3 nucleotides are TGTGCCAGCGGGAAAGGGTATAGCAATCAGCCCCAGCATTTT. It is translated as CASGKGYSNQPQHF.

This clone was recorded a few times. The rearrangement joins TRBV6-5 to TRBJ2-7; no reliable D call. The CDR3 loop spans 11 amino acids. Between the trimmed V and J ends, which lost 7 bases and 3 bases, there was a span of 7 bases. CDR1 and CDR2 (germline): MNHEY, SVGAGI. CDR3 sequence: CASNSLYEQYF. The CDR3 DNA sequence: TGTGCCAGCAATAGTCTCTACGAGCAGTACTTC.

The CDR3 nucleotides read TGTGCCAGCAAACCACTAGCGGGAGGCTACAATGAGCAGTTCTTC. Translated: CASKPLAGGYNEQFF. The chain joins TRBV2 to TRBJ2-1, with 12 bases identical to TRBD2. The CDR3 spans 15 residues. Germline V lookup: CDR1 SNHLY, CDR2 FYNNEI. J was trimmed by 3 bases and V by 7 bases; bases with no gene match: 4.

V usage is TRBV2 and J usage is TRBJ2-1, with a tentative D call TRBD1 (5 bases). This CDR3 has 14 amino acids. Between the trimmed V and J ends, which lost 5 bases and 3 bases, there was a span of 11 bases. Germline loops: CDR1 SNHLY, CDR2 FYNNEI. In nucleotides, the CDR3 is TGTGCCAGCAGTCAGGGTTCGGGCTACAATGAGCAGTTCTTC. It encodes CASSQGSGYNEQFF.

This chain links TRBV7-9 with TRBJ1-5; D may be TRBD1 (5 bases). Germline lookup yields CDR1 SEHNR and CDR2 FQNEAQ (reference sequence). The CDR3 spans 17 residues. V was pared by 1 base and J by 2 bases, with 15 bases between. CDR3 region: CASSLGSGQGGNQPQHF. The CDR3, as DNA: TGTGCCAGCAGCTTAGGCTCGGGTCAGGGCGGCAATCAGCCCCAGCATTTT.

The gene calls are TRBV6-5 and TRBJ2-2; D not certain. Germline loops: CDR1 MNHEY, CDR2 SVGAGI. The CDR3 sequence is 14 residues long. The CDR3 reads CVASAQRDTGELFF. The DNA for the CDR3 is TGTGTGGCGTCGGCCCAACGGGACACCGGGGAGCTGTTTTTT.

The CDR3 coding sequence is TGTGCCAGCAGCGTAGCTGATGTGGGCAGGCAGCAGTTCTTC. It is translated as CASSVADVGRQQFF. The V call is TRBV9, the J call TRBJ2-1; D gene uncertain. Germline V gene sequence: CDR1 SGDLS, CDR2 YYNGEE. The V and J ends lost 0 bases and 11 bases respectively, with 15 bases between them. The CDR3 runs to 14 residues.

This chain uses TRBV9 with TRBJ1-2, with D hard to call. Germline lookup yields CDR1 SGDLS and CDR2 YYNGEE. This CDR3 comprises 15 residues. V was cut by 6 bases and J by 8 bases, with 23 bases left in between. CDR3 DNA sequence: TGTGCCAGCAAGCGGGCCCCAGGCCCCCCCGACGGCTACACCTTC. Translated, it gives CASKRAPGPPDGYTF.